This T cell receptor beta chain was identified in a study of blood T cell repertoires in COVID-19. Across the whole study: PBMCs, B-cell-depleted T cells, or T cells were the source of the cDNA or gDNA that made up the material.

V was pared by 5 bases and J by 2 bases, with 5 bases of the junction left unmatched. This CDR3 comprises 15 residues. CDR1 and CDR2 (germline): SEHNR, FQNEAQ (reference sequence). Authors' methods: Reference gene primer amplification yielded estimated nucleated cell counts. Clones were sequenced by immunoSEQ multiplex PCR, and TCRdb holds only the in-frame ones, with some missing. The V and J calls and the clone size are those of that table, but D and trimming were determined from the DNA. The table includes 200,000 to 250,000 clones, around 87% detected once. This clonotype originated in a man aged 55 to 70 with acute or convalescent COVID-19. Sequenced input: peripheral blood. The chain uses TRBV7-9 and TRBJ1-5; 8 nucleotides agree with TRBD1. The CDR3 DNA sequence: TGTGCCAGCAGCCTAACGACAGGGGGCAATCAGCCCCAGCATTTT. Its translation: CASSLTTGGNQPQHF.